This T cell receptor (beta chain) was documented in a study of response to subunit inactivated influenza vaccine (dated by TCRdb to 2016 to 2018). Looking at the study overall: Deep quantitative T cell receptor repertoire profiling was used in the study to track responses to a trivalent subunit inactivated influenza vaccine. The paper as a whole reports these results and caveats: The authors suggested that each seasonal influenza vaccination may recruit only a limited number of new T cells.

The V end loses 2 bases and the J end loses 5 bases, and a stretch of 9 bases separates them. The germline V gene provides CDR1 KGHSH and CDR2 LQKENI. The CDR3, cysteine through phenylalanine, is 13 amino acids long. Only the CDR3 DNA is retained, 39 bases long and in frame from the first base. The method was RT-PCR. Sequenced using an Illumina HiSeq 2500. Clones were called with MiXCR by TCRdb after fastp trimmed the public reads at Q25, and only in-frame beta chains were retained. For every CDR3 protein sequence, its rows merge into one entry that carries the most common genes and DNA. Across this sample there are 650,000 to 800,000 distinct CDR3 sequences, with about 15% seen only once. Of the sample, 6.5% to 8.5% falls within the top ten clones. This clonotype was counted at least ten times. Its recognized antigen is unknown. There are no base qualities to consult, and no much larger clone falls within one base.

Source: PBMCs from blood, taken approximately 15 days before vaccination. The rearranged segments are TRBV18 and TRBJ1-1; no D gene call is confident. This receptor was identified in a man aged 45-60 years who received an inactivated influenza vaccine. Donor details come from another sample of the same person, matched by shared clones. The DNA sequence follows: TGTGCCAGCTCACCAAGTGGCGGAACTGAAGCTTTCTTT. This translates into CASSPSGGTEAFF.